This T cell receptor beta chain emerged from a study of shared clonotypes between healthy human individuals. Libraries were prepared by immunoSEQ multiplex PCR; TCRdb keeps only in-frame clonotypes and omits some of them. Here the sample spans around 2,000,000 clones, approximately 94% being singletons. CDR1 is MRHNA, CDR2 SNTAGT, per germline. After removal of 3 bases from V and 8 bases from J, the junction contained 0 bases not matched to a gene. The CDR3 consists of 11 residues. Terminally differentiated effector memory CD45RA+ cells were excluded from the naive CD8 cells, which were CD45RO-negative and positively selected for CCR7.

The clonotype was recovered from a man between 18 and 35 years old in good health. Some clones in this sample may be carry-over from other donors' samples. This chain joins TRBV6-4 and TRBJ1-2; 7 bases are a match to TRBD1. The sequenced material came from naive CD8+ T cells from PBMCs. The CDR3 coding sequence is TGTGCCAGCAGTGAGGGACAGGGCTACACCTTC. Translation: CASSEGQGYTF.